Below, 16 T cell receptor beta chains from the same sample are listed, as sequenced in a study of blood T cell repertoires in COVID-19. Profiling relied on immunoSEQ multiplex PCR, and the TCRdb table lists in-frame clones only, not all of them. The sample yields approximately 160,000 clones, around four fifths seen once. Sequenced input: PBMCs or T cells enriched from blood (not recorded which). Every receptor here comes from a woman aged 45-65 years who had recovered from COVID-19.

The chain recombines TRBV30 with TRBJ2-4; perhaps TRBD1 as D (6 bases). The CDR3 length is 15 residues. Germline assignment: CDR1 GTSNPN and CDR2 SVGIG (reference sequence). Trimming shortened V by 7 bases and J by 2 bases, and 18 bases separated the two germline ends. The DNA for the CDR3 is TGTGCCTACCTACAGGGAAGGGGAACCAAAAACATTCAGTACTTC. It is translated as CAYLQGRGTKNIQYF.

The V call is TRBV27, the J call TRBJ1-1; 7 bases are a match to TRBD1. The CDR3 spans 16 residues. Germline CDR1 and CDR2: MNHEY and SMNVEV (reference sequence). The trim removed 3 bases at V and 0 bases at J, leaving 7 bases unmatched. CDR3 bases: TGTGCCAGCAGTTTTAAAGGGGGCGGAATGAACACTGAAGCTTTCTTT. Amino acids: CASSFKGGGMNTEAFF.

The rearrangement uses TRBV5-1 and TRBJ1-1; D not certain. CDR1 and CDR2 (germline): SGHRS, YFSETQ. The CDR3 covers 15 residues. V was pared by 0 bases and J by 4 bases, with 13 bases between. CDR3 sequence reads: CASSLAALRGTEAFF. CDR3 DNA: TGCGCCAGCAGCTTGGCCGCCCTACGGGGCACTGAAGCTTTCTTT.

The chain recombines TRBV10-2 with TRBJ1-1, with unresolved D. There are 17 residues in the CDR3. V lost 1 base, J lost 0 bases, and 15 bases lay in between. Germline CDR1 and CDR2: WSHSY and SAAADI. CDR3 in amino acids: CASSEYKGGFLNTEAFF. The CDR3 DNA reads as TGCGCCAGCAGTGAGTACAAAGGAGGGTTCTTGAACACTGAAGCTTTCTTT.

This chain uses TRBV7-9 with TRBJ2-3, with 12 bases aligning to TRBD2. Germline V gene lookup returns CDR1 SEHNR and CDR2 FQNEAQ (reference sequence). The CDR3 sequence is 16 residues long. Losses at the gene ends were 2 bases for V and 1 base for J; bases not matched to a gene: 1. The chain's CDR3 is CASSLTSGRRTDTQYF. The DNA for the CDR3 is TGTGCCAGCAGCTTAACTAGCGGGAGGCGCACAGATACGCAGTATTTT.

The CDR3 region is CASSESKPGWIEQYV. The CDR3 DNA reads TGCGCCAGCAGTGAGTCGAAGCCAGGGTGGATCGAGCAGTACGTC. V is TRBV10-2 and J is TRBJ2-7, with D tentatively TRBD1 (5 bases). With 0 bases removed from V and 6 bases from J, the gap between germline ends came to 15 bases. Germline loops: CDR1 WSHSY, CDR2 SAAADI. The length of the CDR3 is 15 residues.

The sample holds one count of this clone. The rearrangement links TRBV18 to TRBJ2-1, with D possibly TRBD1 on 6 matching bases. The ends were cut back, 3 bases at V and 7 bases at J, with 13 bases in the middle. This CDR3 is 14 amino acids long. CDR1 KGHSH and CDR2 LQKENI come from the germline V gene. The CDR3 protein is CASSPGASRNEQFF. The CDR3 DNA sequence: TGTGCCAGCTCACCGGGGGCCAGTAGAAATGAGCAGTTCTTC.

The chain is built from TRBV2 and TRBJ2-1; D call uncertain. Germline assignment: CDR1 SNHLY and CDR2 FYNNEI. The CDR3 has 12 amino acids. Trimming cost V 4 bases and J 12 bases, with 13 bases left between them. The CDR3 region is CASSVRQVGQFF. The CDR3 bases are TGTGCCAGCAGTGTTCGCCAGGTCGGGCAGTTCTTC. The full variable domain, completed using reference TRBV2 and TRBJ2-1, is EPEVTQTPSHQVTQMGQEVILRCVPISNHLYFYWYRQILGQKVEFLVSFYNNEISEKSEIFDDQFSVERPDGSNFTLKIRSTKLEDSAMYFCASSVRQVGQFFGPGTRLTVL.

The chain has TRBV12-5 and TRBJ2-7; a weak D match, TRBD2 (7 bases). The CDR3 is 14 residues long. Germline V gives CDR1 LGHNT, CDR2 FRNRAP. For the CDR3, the DNA is TGTGCAGGGATTACGGGGGGCACCACCTACGAGCAGTACGTC. Its translation: CAGITGGTTYEQYV.

CDR3 in amino acids: CASSIQPQGLHEQFF. DNA for the CDR3: TGTGCCAGCAGCATACAGCCTCAGGGATTACATGAGCAGTTCTTC. The chain uses TRBV13 and TRBJ2-1; D may be TRBD1 (5 bases). CDR1 is PRHDT and CDR2 is FYEKMQ in the germline V gene (reference sequence). The V and J ends lost 5 bases and 8 bases respectively, with 19 bases between them. The CDR3 spans 15 residues.

The J gene is TRBJ2-7, the V gene TRBV13; 8 bases line up with TRBD1. CDR3 length: 14 amino acids. With 6 bases clipped from V and 1 base from J, the junction kept 5 bases outside the gene matches. Germline assignment: CDR1 PRHDT and CDR2 FYEKMQ (reference sequence). The DNA of the CDR3 is TGTGCCAGCAGTCGGACAGGGAGTTCCTACGAGCAGTACGTC. This codes for CASSRTGSSYEQYV.

The rearrangement uses TRBV10-1 and TRBJ1-2; D ambiguous. V was pared by 10 bases and J by 2 bases, with 14 bases between. The CDR3 has 13 amino acids. Germline assignment: CDR1 WNHNN and CDR2 SYGVQD (reference sequence). In DNA, the CDR3 is TGCGCCACCTCAGACGGGATAAACTATGGCTACACCTTC. This gives the protein CATSDGINYGYTF.

This chain uses TRBV24-1 with TRBJ1-1; D ambiguous. The CDR3 has 12 amino acids. Trimming pared 3 bases from V and 10 bases from J, leaving 11 bases between. From germline, CDR1 is KGHDR and CDR2 SFDVKD. The CDR3 DNA is TGTGCCACCAGTGATCCCCTCACGGGAGCTTTCTTT. Its protein is CATSDPLTGAFF.

The chain uses TRBV30 and TRBJ1-1, with no clear D. There are 11 residues in the CDR3. Trimming stripped 2 bases from V and 10 bases from J, with 11 bases between. From germline, CDR1 is GTSNPN and CDR2 SVGIG (reference sequence). CDR3 loop: CAWSLFPLAFF. CDR3 nucleotide sequence: TGTGCCTGGAGTCTTTTTCCCTTAGCTTTCTTT.

The chain links TRBV9 to TRBJ2-5, with 11 bases that match TRBD2. V shed 0 bases, J shed 3 bases, and the junction held 4 bases outside the gene matches. CDR1 and CDR2 from the germline V gene are SGDLS and YYNGEE. The CDR3 runs to 16 residues. The CDR3 DNA sequence: TGTGCCAGCAGCGTAGGAGGTAGCGGGGGGGAAGAGACCCAGTACTTC. Translation: CASSVGGSGGEETQYF.

This chain uses TRBV12-3 or TRBV12-4 with TRBJ1-4; D might be TRBD1 (5 bases). The CDR3 has 13 amino acids. V lost 7 bases, J lost 5 bases, and 11 bases lay in between. CDR3 in DNA: TGTGCCAGCAACGGCGGGACGAATGAAAAACTGTTTTTT. As protein: CASNGGTNEKLFF.